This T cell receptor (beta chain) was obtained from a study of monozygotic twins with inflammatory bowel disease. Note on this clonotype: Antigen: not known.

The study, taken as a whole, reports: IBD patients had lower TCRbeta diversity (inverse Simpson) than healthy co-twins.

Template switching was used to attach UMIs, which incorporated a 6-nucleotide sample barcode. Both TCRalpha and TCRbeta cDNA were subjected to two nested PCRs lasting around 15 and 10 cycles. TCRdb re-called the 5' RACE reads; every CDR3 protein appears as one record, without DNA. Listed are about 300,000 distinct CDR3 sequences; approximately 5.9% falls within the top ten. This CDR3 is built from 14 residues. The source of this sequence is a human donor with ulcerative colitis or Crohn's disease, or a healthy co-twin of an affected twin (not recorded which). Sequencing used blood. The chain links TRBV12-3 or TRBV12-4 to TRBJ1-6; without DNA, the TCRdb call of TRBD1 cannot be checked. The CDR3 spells CASSLGQGNSPLHF.